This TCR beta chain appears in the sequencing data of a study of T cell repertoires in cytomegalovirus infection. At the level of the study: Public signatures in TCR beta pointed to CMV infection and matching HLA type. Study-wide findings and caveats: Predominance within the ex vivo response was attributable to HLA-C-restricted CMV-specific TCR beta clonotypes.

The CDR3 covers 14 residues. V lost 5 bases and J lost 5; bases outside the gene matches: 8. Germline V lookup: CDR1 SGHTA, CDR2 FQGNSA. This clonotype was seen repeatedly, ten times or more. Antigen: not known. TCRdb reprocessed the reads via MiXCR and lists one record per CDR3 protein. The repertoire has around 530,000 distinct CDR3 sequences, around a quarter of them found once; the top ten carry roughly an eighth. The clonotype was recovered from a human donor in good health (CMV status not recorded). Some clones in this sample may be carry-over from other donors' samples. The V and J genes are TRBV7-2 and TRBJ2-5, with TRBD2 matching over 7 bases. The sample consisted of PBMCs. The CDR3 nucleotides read TGTGCCAGCAGCCTAGGGCTGGGGGGGGAGACCCAGTACTTC. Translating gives CASSLGLGGETQYF. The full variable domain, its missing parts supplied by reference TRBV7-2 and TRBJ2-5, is GAGVSQSPSNKVTEKGKDVELRCDPISGHTALYWYRQSLGQGLEFLIYFQGNSAPDKSGLPSDRFSAERTGGSVSTLTIQRTQQEDSAVYLCASSLGLGGETQYFGPGTRLLVL.